This TCR beta chain was sequenced during a study of blood T cell repertoires in COVID-19. In the study overall: COVID-19 samples from acute and convalescent phases originated in the United States, Italy and Spain.

Looked up from germline, CDR1 is ENHRY and CDR2 is SYGVKD. The CDR3 is made up of 14 amino acids. V lost 7 bases to trimming and J lost 5 bases; unmatched junction nucleotides: 6. Per the authors' pipeline: Reference gene primer amplification in the assay estimated nucleated cell counts. Profiling relied on immunoSEQ multiplex PCR, and the TCRdb table lists in-frame clones only, not all of them. For V, J and clone size, that table is used; D and trimming come from the DNA. The sample holds 310,000 or so clones, about 91% seen once. The sample consisted of PBMCs or T cells enriched from blood (not recorded which). The chain joins TRBV10-3 to TRBJ1-2; 11 bases agree with TRBD1. The clonotype originates from a woman under 30 who had recovered from COVID-19. CDR3 nucleotides: TGTGCCATCAACGGACAGGGGGCCTCGTATGGCTACACCTTC. It specifies CAINGQGASYGYTF.